This TCR beta chain was documented in a study of cytomegalovirus exposure and HLA in healthy donors. Study results and caveats: TCR beta chains numbering approximately 150 were designated cytomegalovirus-associated.

A word on this clone: Its specificity is not known.

The table came from immunoSEQ multiplex PCR; TCRdb's copy has only in-frame clones and leaves some out. This sample has some 60,000 clones, with approximately 96% found just once. The donors were in the roughly 130-subject validation cohort, distinct from the approximately 670-subject first cohort. The V end lost 1 base, the J end lost 6 bases, and 14 bases lay between the germline ends. Germline V gene lookup returns CDR1 MGHRA and CDR2 YSYEKL. The CDR3 runs to 15 residues. This sequence was found in a young man in good health and CMV-seronegative. J is TRBJ2-3 and V is TRBV4-1; possible D gene TRBD2, 7 bases. The sequencing sample was made of PBMCs. The DNA for the CDR3 is TGCGCCAGCAGCCAAGGGAGGGGGGGGGAGGATACGCAGTATTTT. This codes for CASSQGRGGEDTQYF.